This T cell receptor (beta chain) emerged from a study of control samples from healthy donors and cancer patients. TCRdb keeps only in-frame clones here, not all; method: immunoSEQ multiplex PCR. The sample carries 100,000 to 150,000 clones, roughly 84% recorded once. The sequence derives from a man aged 40-50 years in good health. Sample: blood.

CDR3 in amino acids: CASSLGGGGDEKLFF. In DNA, the CDR3 is TGTGCCAGCAGCTTAGGGGGTGGTGGAGATGAAAAACTGTTTTTT. The chain employs TRBV7-9 and TRBJ1-4, with unresolved D. The CDR3 is 15 amino acids. Looked up from germline, CDR1 is SEHNR and CDR2 is FQNEAQ (reference sequence). V was clipped by 1 base and J by 6 bases, with 12 bases between them.